This is a list of T cell receptor beta chains from one sample in a study of beta chain features in type 1 diabetes. Sequencing used immunoSEQ multiplex PCR; TCRdb keeps in-frame clones, though not all of them. This sample has about 210,000 clones, with about a tenth found just once. Sequencing was performed on central memory CD4+ T cells from blood. Source of these receptors: a man aged 18 to 30 in good health. Both conserved end residues are part of each CDR3. The D gene is left open where the match is weak. Size is omitted from some rows. Given values are once, few, many or a class for expanded clones.

d_call j_call clone_size v_call cdr3_aa cdr3_nt
TRBD1 TRBJ1-3 - TRBV7-9 CASSSGTGGGNTIYF TGTGCCAGCAGCTCCGGGACAGGGGGAGGAAACACCATATATTTT
TRBD2 TRBJ2-7 few TRBV27 CASSFTPIGASGPYEQYF TGTGCCAGCAGTTTCACCCCCATCGGTGCTAGCGGGCCCTACGAGCAGTACTTC
TRBD2 TRBJ2-3 - TRBV29-1 CSASLAGGDTQYF TGCAGCGCCTCTCTAGCGGGAGGGGATACGCAGTATTTT
TRBD2 TRBJ2-1 few TRBV25-1 CASSDPGLGNNEQFF TGTGCCAGCAGTGATCCGGGACTAGGAAACAATGAGCAGTTCTTC
TRBD1 TRBJ1-2 - TRBV15 CATSREGQGLGYTF TGTGCCACCAGCAGAGAAGGACAGGGCTTAGGCTACACCTTC
- TRBJ2-7 - TRBV6-5 CASSPLGEQYF TGTGCCAGCAGCCCCTTAGGGGAGCAGTACTTC
- TRBJ2-7 few TRBV29-1 CSAAGQSVYEQYF TGCAGCGCTGCGGGACAGAGCGTCTACGAGCAGTACTTC
- TRBJ1-4 - TRBV18 CASSPLTGWDEKLFF TGTGCCAGCTCACCACTGACAGGTTGGGATGAAAAACTGTTTTTT
- TRBJ2-1 few TRBV5-1 CASKQPSYNEQFF TGCGCCAGCAAACAGCCCTCCTACAATGAGCAGTTCTTC
- TRBJ2-2 - TRBV5-4 CASSLWTVNTGELFF TGTGCCAGCAGCCTATGGACAGTTAACACCGGGGAGCTGTTTTTT
- TRBJ2-6 few TRBV7-3 CASSLAQGTNVLTF TGTGCCAGCAGCTTAGCCCAGGGGACCAACGTCCTGACTTTC
TRBD2 TRBJ2-7 - TRBV10-3 CAITPGLAGAYEQYF TGTGCCATCACTCCCGGACTAGCGGGGGCCTACGAGCAGTACTTC
TRBD2 TRBJ2-3 - TRBV6-4 CASSTSGRRTSTDTQYF TGTGCCAGCAGCACTAGCGGGCGACGGACTAGCACAGATACGCAGTATTTT
TRBD1 TRBJ1-5 - TRBV29-1 CSVVLTGAHQPQHF TGCAGCGTTGTGTTAACAGGGGCGCATCAGCCCCAGCATTTT
- TRBJ2-1 - TRBV13 CASSFIRGSGAEQFF TGTGCCAGCAGCTTTATCCGAGGTTCGGGGGCTGAGCAGTTCTTC
- TRBJ2-7 many TRBV30 CAWSKGQPSSYEQYF TGTGCCTGGAGTAAAGGACAGCCGTCCTCTTACGAGCAGTACTTC
- TRBJ1-2 few TRBV2 CASSETVTSSGYTF TGTGCCAGCAGCGAAACCGTAACGTCGAGTGGCTACACCTTC
TRBD2 TRBJ2-7 - TRBV9 CASSVAGGTNSYEQYF TGTGCCAGCAGCGTAGCTGGGGGGACTAACTCCTACGAGCAGTACTTC
- TRBJ2-3 few TRBV5-6 CASSLLPDTDTQYF TGTGCCAGCAGCTTGTTGCCCGACACAGATACGCAGTATTTT
- TRBJ2-1 - TRBV7-2 CASSLFAEVSYNEQFF TGTGCCAGCAGCTTATTCGCCGAGGTTTCCTACAATGAGCAGTTCTTC
TRBD1 TRBJ2-3 - TRBV29-1 CSATRQGPDTQYF TGCAGCGCTACAAGACAGGGCCCAGATACGCAGTATTTT
- TRBJ1-1 - TRBV7-9 CASSLRQGNTEAFF TGTGCCAGCAGCTTACGTCAGGGAAACACTGAAGCTTTCTTT
- TRBJ2-7 few TRBV7-2 CASSAREEGWAGYEQYF TGTGCCAGCAGCGCCAGGGAGGAGGGTTGGGCAGGCTACGAGCAGTACTTC
- TRBJ1-1 - TRBV4-1 CASTRQTNTEAFF TGCGCCAGTACGCGGCAGACGAACACTGAAGCTTTCTTT
- TRBJ1-1 few TRBV10-3 CAISEGPREAFF TGTGCCATCAGTGAGGGCCCGCGTGAAGCTTTCTTT
- TRBJ2-7 many TRBV18 CASSTDWGDIYEQYF TGTGCCAGCTCCACCGATTGGGGGGACATCTACGAGCAGTACTTC
TRBD2 TRBJ2-1 few TRBV9 CASSVTSGNEQFF TGTGCCAGCAGCGTAACTAGCGGCAATGAGCAGTTCTTC
- TRBJ2-1 - TRBV7-3 CASSSRTGGRASYNEQFF TGTGCCAGCAGCTCCCGGACTGGGGGGCGCGCTTCCTACAATGAGCAGTTCTTC
TRBD2 TRBJ2-1 few TRBV7-9 CASSPWTSGLHEQFF TGTGCCAGCAGCCCGTGGACTAGCGGGTTACATGAGCAGTTCTTC